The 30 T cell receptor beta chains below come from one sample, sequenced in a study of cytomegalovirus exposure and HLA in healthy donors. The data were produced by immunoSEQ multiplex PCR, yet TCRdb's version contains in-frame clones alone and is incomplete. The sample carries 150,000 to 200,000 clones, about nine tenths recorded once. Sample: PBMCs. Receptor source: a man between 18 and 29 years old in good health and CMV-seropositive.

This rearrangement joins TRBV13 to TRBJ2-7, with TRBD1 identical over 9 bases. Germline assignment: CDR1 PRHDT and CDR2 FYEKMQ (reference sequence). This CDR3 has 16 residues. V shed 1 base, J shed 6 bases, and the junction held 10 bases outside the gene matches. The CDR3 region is CASSLDPGQGWAEQYF. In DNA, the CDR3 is TGTGCCAGCAGCTTAGATCCGGGACAGGGTTGGGCCGAGCAGTACTTC.

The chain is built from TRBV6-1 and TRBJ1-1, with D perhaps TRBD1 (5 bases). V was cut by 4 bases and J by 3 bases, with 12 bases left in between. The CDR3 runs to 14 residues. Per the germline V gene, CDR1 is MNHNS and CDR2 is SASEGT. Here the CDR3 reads CASSVGGLDTEAFF. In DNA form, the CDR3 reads TGTGCCAGCAGTGTGGGGGGTTTGGACACTGAAGCTTTCTTT.

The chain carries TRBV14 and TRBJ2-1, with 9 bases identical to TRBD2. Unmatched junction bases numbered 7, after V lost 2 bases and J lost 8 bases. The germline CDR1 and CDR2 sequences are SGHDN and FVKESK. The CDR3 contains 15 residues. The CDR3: CASSQMGLAGDEQFF. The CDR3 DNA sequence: TGTGCCAGCAGCCAAATGGGACTAGCCGGGGATGAGCAGTTCTTC.

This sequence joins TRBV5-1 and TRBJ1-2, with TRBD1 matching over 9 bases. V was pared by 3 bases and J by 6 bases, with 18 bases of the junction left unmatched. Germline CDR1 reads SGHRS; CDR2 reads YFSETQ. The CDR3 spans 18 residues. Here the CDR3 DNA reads TGCGCCAGCAGCTCCGACCCCGGGACAGGGAGGAACCTACATGGCTACACCTTC. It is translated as CASSSDPGTGRNLHGYTF.

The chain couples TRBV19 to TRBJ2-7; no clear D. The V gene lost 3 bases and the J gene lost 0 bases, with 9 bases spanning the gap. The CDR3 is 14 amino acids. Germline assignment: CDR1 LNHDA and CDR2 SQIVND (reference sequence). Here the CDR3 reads CASSITQPSYEQYF. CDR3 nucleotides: TGTGCCAGTAGTATCACACAGCCCTCCTACGAGCAGTACTTC.

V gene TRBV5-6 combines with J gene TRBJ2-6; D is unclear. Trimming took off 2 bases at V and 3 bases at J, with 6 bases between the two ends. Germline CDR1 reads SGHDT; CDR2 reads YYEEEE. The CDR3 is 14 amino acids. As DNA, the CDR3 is TGTGCCAGCAGCTTTCTTTTTGGGGCCAACGTCCTGACTTTC. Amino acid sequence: CASSFLFGANVLTF.

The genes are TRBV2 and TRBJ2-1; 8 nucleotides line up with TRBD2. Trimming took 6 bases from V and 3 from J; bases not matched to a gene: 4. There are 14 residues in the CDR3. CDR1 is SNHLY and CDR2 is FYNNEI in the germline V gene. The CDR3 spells CASSPGTSYNEQFF. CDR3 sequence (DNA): TGTGCCAGCAGCCCAGGGACTAGCTACAATGAGCAGTTCTTC.

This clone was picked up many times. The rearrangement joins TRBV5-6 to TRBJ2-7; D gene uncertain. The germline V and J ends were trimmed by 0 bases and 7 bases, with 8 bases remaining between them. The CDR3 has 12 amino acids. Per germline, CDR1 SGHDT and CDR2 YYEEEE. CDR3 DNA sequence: TGTGCCAGCAGCTTGGTTCGGAGTGAGCAGTACTTC. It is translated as CASSLVRSEQYF.

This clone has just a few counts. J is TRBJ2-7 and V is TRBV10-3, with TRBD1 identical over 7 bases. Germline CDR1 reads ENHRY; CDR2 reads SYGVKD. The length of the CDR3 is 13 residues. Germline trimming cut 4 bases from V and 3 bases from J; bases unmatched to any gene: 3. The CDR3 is CAISARDSYEQYF. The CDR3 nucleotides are TGTGCCATCAGTGCCCGGGACAGCTACGAGCAGTACTTC.

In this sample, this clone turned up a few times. The chain's CDR3 is CASSLALAASYNEQFF. The CDR3 DNA sequence: TGTGCCAGCAGCTTAGCACTAGCGGCGTCCTACAATGAGCAGTTCTTC. V and J are TRBV11-1 and TRBJ2-1; 8 bases agree with TRBD2. The V gene end was trimmed by 0 bases and the J gene end by 1 base; junction bases not matched to a gene: 2. Germline loops: CDR1 SGHAT, CDR2 FQDESV (reference sequence). This CDR3 contains 16 residues.

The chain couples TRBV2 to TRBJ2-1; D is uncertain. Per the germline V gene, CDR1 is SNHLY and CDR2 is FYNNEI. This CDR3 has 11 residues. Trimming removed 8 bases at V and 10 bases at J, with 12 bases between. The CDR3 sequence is CASRVGMEQFF. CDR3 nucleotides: TGTGCCAGCCGAGTCGGTATGGAGCAGTTCTTC.

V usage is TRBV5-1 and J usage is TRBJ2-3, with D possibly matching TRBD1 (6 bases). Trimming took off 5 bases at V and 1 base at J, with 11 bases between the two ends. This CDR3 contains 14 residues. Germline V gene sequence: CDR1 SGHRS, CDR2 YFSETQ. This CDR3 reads CASRTGFGTDTQYF. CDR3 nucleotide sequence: TGCGCCAGCAGAACAGGGTTTGGCACAGATACGCAGTATTTT.

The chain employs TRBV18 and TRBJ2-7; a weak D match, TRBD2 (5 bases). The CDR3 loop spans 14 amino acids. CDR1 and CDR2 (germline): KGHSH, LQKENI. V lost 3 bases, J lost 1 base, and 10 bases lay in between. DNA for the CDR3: TGTGCCAGCTCACCTTCTAGCCTATCCTACGAGCAGTACTTC. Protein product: CASSPSSLSYEQYF.

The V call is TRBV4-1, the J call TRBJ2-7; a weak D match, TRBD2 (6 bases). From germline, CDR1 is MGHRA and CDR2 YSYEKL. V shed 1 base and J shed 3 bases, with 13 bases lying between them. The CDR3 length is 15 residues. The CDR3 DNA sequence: TGCGCCAGCAGCCAAGGTGGTAGCGGATTCTACGAGCAGTACTTC. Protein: CASSQGGSGFYEQYF.

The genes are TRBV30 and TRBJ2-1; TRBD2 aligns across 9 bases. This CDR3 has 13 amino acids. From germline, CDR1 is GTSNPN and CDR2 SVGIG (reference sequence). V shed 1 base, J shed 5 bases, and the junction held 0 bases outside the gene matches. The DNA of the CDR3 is TGTGCCTGGAGTGGACTAGCGGACAATGAGCAGTTCTTC. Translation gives CAWSGLADNEQFF.

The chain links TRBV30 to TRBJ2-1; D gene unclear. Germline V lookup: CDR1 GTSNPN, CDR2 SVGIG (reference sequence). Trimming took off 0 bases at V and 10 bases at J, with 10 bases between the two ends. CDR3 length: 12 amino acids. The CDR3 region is CAWSVLLREQFF. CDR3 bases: TGTGCCTGGAGTGTACTCTTGCGGGAGCAGTTCTTC.

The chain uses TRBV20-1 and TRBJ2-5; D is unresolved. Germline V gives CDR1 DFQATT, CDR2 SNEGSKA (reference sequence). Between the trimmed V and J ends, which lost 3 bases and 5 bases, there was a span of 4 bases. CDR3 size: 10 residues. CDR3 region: CSAREETQYF. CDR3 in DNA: TGCAGTGCTAGGGAGGAGACCCAGTACTTC.

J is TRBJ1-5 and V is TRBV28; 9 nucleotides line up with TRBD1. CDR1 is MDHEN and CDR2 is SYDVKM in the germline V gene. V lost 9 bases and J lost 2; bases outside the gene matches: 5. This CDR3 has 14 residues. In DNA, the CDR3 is TGTGCCAGATCACAGGGGGCAGGCAATCAGCCCCAGCATTTT. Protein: CARSQGAGNQPQHF.

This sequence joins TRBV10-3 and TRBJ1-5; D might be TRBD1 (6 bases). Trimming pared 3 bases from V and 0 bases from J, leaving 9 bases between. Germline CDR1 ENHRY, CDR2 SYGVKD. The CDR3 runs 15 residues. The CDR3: CAISDQGNSNQPQHF. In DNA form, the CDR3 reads TGTGCCATCAGTGATCAGGGGAATAGCAATCAGCCCCAGCATTTT.

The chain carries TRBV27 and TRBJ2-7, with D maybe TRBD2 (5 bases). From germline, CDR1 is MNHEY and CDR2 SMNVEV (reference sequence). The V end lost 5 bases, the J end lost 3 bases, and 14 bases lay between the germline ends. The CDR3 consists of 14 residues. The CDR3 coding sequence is TGTGCCAGCAGTGGGATAGCGCCTCACTACGAGCAGTACTTC. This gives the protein CASSGIAPHYEQYF.

The CDR3 sequence is CASSSATYNEQFF. The DNA of the CDR3 is TGTGCCAGTAGTAGCGCAACCTACAATGAGCAGTTCTTC. The chain recombines TRBV19 with TRBJ2-1; no definite D call. Germline CDR1 and CDR2: LNHDA and SQIVND (reference sequence). V lost 4 bases and J lost 2, with 6 bases in between. The CDR3 runs 13 residues.

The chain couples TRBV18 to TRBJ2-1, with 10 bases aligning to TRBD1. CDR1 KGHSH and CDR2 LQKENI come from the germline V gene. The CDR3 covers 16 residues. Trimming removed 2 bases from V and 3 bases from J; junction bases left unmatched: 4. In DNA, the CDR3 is TGTGCCAGCTCACCAACGACAGGGGGCATCTACAATGAGCAGTTCTTC. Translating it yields CASSPTTGGIYNEQFF.

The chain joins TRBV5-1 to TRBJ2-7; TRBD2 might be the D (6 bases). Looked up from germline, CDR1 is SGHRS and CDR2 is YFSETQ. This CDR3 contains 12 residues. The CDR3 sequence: CEPSGVAYEQYF. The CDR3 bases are TGCGAACCCTCGGGAGTTGCCTACGAGCAGTACTTC.

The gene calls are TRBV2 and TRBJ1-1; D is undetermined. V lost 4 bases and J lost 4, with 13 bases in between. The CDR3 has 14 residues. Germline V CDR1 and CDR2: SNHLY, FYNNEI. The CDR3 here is CASSGVGVGTEAFF. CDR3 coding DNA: TGTGCCAGCAGTGGAGTGGGAGTTGGCACTGAAGCTTTCTTT.

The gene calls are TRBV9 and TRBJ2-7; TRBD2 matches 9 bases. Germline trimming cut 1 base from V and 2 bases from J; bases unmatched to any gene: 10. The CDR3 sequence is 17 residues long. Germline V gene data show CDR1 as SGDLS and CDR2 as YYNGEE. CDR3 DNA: TGTGCCAGCAGCGTACGGCTAGCGGGACCGGAGACCTACGAGCAGTACTTC. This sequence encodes CASSVRLAGPETYEQYF.

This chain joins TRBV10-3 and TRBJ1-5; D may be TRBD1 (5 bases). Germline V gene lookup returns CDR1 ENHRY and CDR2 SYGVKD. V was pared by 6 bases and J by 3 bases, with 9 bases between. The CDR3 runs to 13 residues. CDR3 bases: TGTGCCATCAGCGGACATATCAATCAGCCCCAGCATTTT. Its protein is CAISGHINQPQHF.

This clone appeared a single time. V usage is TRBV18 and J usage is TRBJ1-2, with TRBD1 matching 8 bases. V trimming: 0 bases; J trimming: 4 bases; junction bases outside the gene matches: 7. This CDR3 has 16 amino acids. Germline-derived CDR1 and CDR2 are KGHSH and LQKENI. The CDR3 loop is CASSPPMTGVGYGYTF. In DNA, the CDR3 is TGTGCCAGCTCACCACCGATGACAGGGGTTGGCTATGGCTACACCTTC.

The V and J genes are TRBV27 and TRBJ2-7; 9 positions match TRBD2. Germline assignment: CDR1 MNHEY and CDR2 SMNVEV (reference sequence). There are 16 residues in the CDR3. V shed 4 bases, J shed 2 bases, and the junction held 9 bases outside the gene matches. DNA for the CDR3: TGTGCCAGCAGTTCATTAGCGGGAGCTGGGACCTACGAGCAGTACTTC. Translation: CASSSLAGAGTYEQYF.

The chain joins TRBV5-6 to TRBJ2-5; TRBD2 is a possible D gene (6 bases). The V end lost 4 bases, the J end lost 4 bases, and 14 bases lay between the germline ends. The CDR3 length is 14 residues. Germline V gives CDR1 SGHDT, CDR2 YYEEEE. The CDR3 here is CASSSARGGETQYF. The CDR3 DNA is TGTGCCAGCAGCAGTGCAAGGGGAGGAGAGACCCAGTACTTC. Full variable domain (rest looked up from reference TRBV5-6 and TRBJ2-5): DAGVTQSPTHLIKTRGQQVTLRCSPKSGHDTVSWYQQALGQGPQFIFQYYEEEERQRGNFPDRFSGHQFPNYSSELNVNALLLGDSALYLCASSSARGGETQYFGPGTRLLVL.

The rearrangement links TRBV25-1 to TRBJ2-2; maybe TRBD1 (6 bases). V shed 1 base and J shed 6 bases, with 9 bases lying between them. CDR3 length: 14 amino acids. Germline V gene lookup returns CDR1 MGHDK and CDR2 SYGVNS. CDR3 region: CASSEFSGAGELFF. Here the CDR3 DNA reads TGTGCCAGCAGTGAATTTTCAGGGGCCGGGGAGCTGTTTTTT.